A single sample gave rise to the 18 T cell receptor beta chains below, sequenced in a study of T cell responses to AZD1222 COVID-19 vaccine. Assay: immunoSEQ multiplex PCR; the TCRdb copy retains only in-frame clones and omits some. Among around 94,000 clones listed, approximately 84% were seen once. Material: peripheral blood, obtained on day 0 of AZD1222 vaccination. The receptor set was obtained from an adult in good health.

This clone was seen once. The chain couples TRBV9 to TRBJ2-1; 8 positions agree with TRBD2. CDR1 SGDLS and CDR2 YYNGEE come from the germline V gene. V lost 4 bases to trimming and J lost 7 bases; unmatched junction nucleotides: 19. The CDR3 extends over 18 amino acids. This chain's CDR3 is CASSRPPLAGPGRNEQFF. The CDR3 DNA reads TGTGCCAGCAGCCGACCCCCTTTAGCGGGACCGGGTCGTAATGAGCAGTTCTTC.

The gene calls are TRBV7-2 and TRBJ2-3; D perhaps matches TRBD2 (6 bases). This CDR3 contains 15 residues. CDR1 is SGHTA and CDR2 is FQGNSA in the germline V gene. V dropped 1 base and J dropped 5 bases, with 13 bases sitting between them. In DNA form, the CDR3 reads TGTGCCAGCAGCTTAGAGGAGGGCCGGAAAGATACGCAGTATTTT. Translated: CASSLEEGRKDTQYF.

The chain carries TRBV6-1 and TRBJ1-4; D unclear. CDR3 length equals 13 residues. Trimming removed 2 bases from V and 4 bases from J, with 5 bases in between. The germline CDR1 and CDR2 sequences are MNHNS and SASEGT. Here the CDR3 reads CASSEYLNEKLFF. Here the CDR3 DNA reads TGTGCCAGCAGTGAATACCTTAATGAAAAACTGTTTTTT.

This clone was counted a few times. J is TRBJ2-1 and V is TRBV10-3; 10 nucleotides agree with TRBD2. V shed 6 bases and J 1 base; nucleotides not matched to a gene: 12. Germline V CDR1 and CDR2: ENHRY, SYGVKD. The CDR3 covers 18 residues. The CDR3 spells CAISTGLADLGSYNEQFF. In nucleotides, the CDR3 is TGTGCCATCAGCACCGGACTAGCGGACTTGGGATCCTACAATGAGCAGTTCTTC.

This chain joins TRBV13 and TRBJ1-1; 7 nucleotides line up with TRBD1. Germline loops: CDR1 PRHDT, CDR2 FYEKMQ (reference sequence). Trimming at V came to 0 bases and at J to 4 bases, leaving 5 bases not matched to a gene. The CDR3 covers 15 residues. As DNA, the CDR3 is TGTGCCAGCAGCTTAGGCGACAGGGTAGGCACTGAAGCTTTCTTT. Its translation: CASSLGDRVGTEAFF.

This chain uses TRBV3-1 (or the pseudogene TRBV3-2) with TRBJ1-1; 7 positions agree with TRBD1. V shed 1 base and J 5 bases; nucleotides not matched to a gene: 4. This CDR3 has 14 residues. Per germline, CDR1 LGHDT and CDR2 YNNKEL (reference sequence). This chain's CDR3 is CASSQVGRGTEAFF. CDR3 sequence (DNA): TGTGCCAGCAGCCAAGTTGGCAGGGGGACTGAAGCTTTCTTT.

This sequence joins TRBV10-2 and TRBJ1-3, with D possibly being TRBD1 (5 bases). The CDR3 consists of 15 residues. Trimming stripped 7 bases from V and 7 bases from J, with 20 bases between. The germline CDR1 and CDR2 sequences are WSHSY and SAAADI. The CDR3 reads CASNPGPSRRNTIYF. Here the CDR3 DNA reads TGCGCCAGCAACCCGGGGCCAAGTAGAAGGAACACCATATATTTT.

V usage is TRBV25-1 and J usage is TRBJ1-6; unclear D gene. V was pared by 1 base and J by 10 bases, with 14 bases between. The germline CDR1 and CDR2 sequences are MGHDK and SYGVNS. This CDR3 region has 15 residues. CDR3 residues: CASSEFKGERSPLHF. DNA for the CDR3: TGTGCCAGCAGTGAATTTAAGGGCGAAAGATCACCCCTCCACTTT.

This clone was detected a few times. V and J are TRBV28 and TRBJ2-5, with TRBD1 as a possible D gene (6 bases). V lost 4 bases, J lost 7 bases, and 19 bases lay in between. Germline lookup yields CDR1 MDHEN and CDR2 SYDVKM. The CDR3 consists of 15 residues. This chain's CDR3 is CASSSSSGGTGTQYF. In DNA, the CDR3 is TGTGCCAGCAGTTCCTCTAGTGGGGGCACGGGGACCCAGTACTTC.

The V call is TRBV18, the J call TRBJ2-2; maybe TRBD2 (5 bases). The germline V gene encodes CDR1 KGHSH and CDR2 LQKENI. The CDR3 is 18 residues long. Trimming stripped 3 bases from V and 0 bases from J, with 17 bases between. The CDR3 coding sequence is TGTGCCAGCTCACCTCTCCAGCCGGGATTCGCGAACACCGGGGAGCTGTTTTTT. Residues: CASSPLQPGFANTGELFF.

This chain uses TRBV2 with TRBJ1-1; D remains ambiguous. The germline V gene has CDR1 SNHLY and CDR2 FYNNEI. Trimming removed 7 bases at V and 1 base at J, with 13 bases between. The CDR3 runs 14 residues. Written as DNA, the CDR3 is TGTGCCAGCAAGATCGGCAGGTCGAACACTGAAGCTTTCTTT. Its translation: CASKIGRSNTEAFF.

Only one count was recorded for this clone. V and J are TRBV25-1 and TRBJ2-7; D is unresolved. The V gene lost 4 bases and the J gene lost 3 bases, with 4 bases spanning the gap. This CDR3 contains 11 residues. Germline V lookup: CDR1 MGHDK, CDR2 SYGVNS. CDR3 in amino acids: CASSASYEQYF. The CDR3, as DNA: TGTGCCAGCAGTGCGAGCTACGAGCAGTACTTC.

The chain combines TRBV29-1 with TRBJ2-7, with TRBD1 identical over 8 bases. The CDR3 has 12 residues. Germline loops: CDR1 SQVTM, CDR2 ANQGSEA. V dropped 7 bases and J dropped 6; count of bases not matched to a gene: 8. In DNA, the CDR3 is TGCAGCGCCGGACAGGGAAACGGCGAGCAGTACTTC. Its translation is CSAGQGNGEQYF.

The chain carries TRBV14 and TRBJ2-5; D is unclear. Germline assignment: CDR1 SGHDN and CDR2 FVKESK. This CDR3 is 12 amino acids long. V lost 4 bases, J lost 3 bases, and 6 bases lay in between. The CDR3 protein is CASSRSEETQYF. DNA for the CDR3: TGTGCCAGCAGCCGATCCGAAGAGACCCAGTACTTC.

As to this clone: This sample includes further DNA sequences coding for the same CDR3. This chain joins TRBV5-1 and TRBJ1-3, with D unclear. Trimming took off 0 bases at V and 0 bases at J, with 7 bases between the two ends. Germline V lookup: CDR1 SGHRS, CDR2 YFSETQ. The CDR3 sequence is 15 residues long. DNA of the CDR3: TGCGCCAGCAGCTTGGGGCAAATCTCTGGAAACACCATATATTTT. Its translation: CASSLGQISGNTIYF.

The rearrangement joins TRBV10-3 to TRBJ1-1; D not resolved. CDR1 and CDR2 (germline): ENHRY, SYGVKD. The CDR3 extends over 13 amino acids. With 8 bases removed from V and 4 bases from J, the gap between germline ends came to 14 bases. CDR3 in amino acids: CAISAGSGTEAFF. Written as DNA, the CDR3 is TGTGCCATCTCCGCCGGGTCTGGCACTGAAGCTTTCTTT.

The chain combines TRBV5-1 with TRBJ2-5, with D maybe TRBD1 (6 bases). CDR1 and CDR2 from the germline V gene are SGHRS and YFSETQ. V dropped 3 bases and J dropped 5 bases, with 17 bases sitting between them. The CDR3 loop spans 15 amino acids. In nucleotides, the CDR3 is TGCGCCAGCAGCTCCGACGGGGATACAGGGGAGACCCAGTACTTC. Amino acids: CASSSDGDTGETQYF.

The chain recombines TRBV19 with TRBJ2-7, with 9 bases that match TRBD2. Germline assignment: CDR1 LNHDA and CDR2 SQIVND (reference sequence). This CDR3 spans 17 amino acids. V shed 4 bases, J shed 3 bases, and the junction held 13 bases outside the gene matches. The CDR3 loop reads CASSKTSGGRAVYEQYF. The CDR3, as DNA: TGTGCCAGTAGTAAAACCTCGGGCGGGAGGGCCGTCTACGAGCAGTACTTC. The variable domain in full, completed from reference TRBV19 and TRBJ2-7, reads DGGITQSPKYLFRKEGQNVTLSCEQNLNHDAMYWYRQDPGQGLRLIYYSQIVNDFQKGDIAEGYSVSREKKESFPLTVTSAQKNPTAFYLCASSKTSGGRAVYEQYFGPGTRLTVT.